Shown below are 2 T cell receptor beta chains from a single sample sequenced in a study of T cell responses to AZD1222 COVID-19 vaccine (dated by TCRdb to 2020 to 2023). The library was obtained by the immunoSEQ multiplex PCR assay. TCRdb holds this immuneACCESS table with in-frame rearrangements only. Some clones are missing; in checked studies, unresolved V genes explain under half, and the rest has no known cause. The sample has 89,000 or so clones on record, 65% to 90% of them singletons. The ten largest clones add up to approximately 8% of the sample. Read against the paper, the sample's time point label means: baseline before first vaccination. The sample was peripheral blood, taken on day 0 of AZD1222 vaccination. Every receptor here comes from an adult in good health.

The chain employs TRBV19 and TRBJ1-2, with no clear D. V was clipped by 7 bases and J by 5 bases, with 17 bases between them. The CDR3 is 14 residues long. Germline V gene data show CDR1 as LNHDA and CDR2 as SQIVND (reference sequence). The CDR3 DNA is TGTGCCAGTACCTCCTTACCCCCAGATTATGGCTACACCTTC. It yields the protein CASTSLPPDYGYTF. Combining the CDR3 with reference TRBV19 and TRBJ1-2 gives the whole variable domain DGGITQSPKYLFRKEGQNVTLSCEQNLNHDAMYWYRQDPGQGLRLIYYSQIVNDFQKGDIAEGYSVSREKKESFPLTVTSAQKNPTAFYLCASTSLPPDYGYTFGSGTRLTVV.

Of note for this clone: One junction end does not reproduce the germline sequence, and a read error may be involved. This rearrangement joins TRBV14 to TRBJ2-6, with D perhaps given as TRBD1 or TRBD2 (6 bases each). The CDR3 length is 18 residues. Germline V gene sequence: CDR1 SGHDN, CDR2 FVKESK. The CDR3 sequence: CASSQGGTWHSGANVLTF. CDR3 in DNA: TGTGCCAGCAGTCAAGGGGGGACATGGCACTCTGGGGCCAACGTCCTGACTTTC.